The 24 T cell receptor beta chains below all came from one sample that was sequenced in a study of immune evolution from preneoplasia to lung adenocarcinoma. Libraries were prepared by immunoSEQ multiplex PCR; TCRdb keeps only in-frame clonotypes and omits some of them. This sample yields roughly 2,000 clones, of which 80% to 90% are seen a single time; about 10% belongs to the top ten. What was sequenced was FFPE adjacent normal lung tissue. The receptors stem from an older person with lung adenocarcinoma.

The chain couples TRBV2 to TRBJ2-1; TRBD2 agrees at 9 bases. This CDR3 comprises 15 residues. Losses at the gene ends were 4 bases for V and 1 base for J; bases not matched to a gene: 2. CDR1 and CDR2 from the germline V gene are SNHLY and FYNNEI. The CDR3 DNA is TGTGCCAGCAGTGGTAGCGGGAGATCCTACAATGAGCAGTTCTTC. Amino acids: CASSGSGRSYNEQFF.

The V call is TRBV20-1, the J call TRBJ2-1; D not certain. The V end was cut by 5 bases, the J end by 5 bases, with 7 bases between. The CDR3 consists of 11 residues. Germline lookup yields CDR1 DFQATT and CDR2 SNEGSKA (reference sequence). This CDR3 is CSASPDNEQFF. DNA of the CDR3: TGCAGTGCTTCACCGGACAATGAGCAGTTCTTC.

The V gene is TRBV2, the J gene TRBJ1-1; D is possibly TRBD1 (5 bases). Trimming stripped 11 bases from V and 1 base from J, with 14 bases between. The CDR3 loop spans 13 amino acids. Per the germline V gene, CDR1 is SNHLY and CDR2 is FYNNEI. The CDR3 DNA reads TGTGCCGGGAGACGGGACGCGAACACTGAAGCTTTCTTT. This codes for CAGRRDANTEAFF.

This clone appeared a few times. V gene TRBV19 combines with J gene TRBJ1-1; weak D call: TRBD1 (6 bases). Trimming shortened V by 3 bases and J by 0 bases, and 20 bases separated the two germline ends. This CDR3 has 18 residues. Germline lookup yields CDR1 LNHDA and CDR2 SQIVND (reference sequence). CDR3 bases: TGTGCCAGTAGTATTTCCCCACCGCGACAGGTTTTGAACACTGAAGCTTTCTTT. It yields the protein CASSISPPRQVLNTEAFF.

The CDR3 region is CSVEGRPLHTEAFF. In nucleotides, the CDR3 is TGCAGCGTTGAGGGCAGGCCCTTACACACTGAAGCTTTCTTT. The chain employs TRBV29-1 and TRBJ1-1, with D unresolved. Germline CDR1 and CDR2: SQVTM and ANQGSEA. The ends were cut back, 3 bases at V and 3 bases at J, with 14 bases in the middle. The CDR3 is 14 residues long.

This sequence joins TRBV7-2 and TRBJ1-5, with a weak D call TRBD1 (5 bases). Trimming took off 4 bases at V and 1 base at J, with 8 bases between the two ends. The CDR3 is made up of 14 amino acids. Germline V gene lookup returns CDR1 SGHTA and CDR2 FQGNSA. This CDR3 reads CASSSGLSNQPQHF. CDR3 bases: TGTGCCAGCAGCTCAGGGTTAAGCAATCAGCCCCAGCATTTT.

In DNA form, the CDR3 reads TGTGCCAGCAGCCTCGGGACTAGTCCCAATGAGCAGTTCTTC. It codes for CASSLGTSPNEQFF. V usage is TRBV7-8 and J usage is TRBJ2-1, with 8 bases identical to TRBD2. Germline-derived CDR1 and CDR2 are SGHVS and FQNEAQ. The CDR3 has 14 residues. The V gene end was trimmed by 5 bases and the J gene end by 6 bases; junction bases not matched to a gene: 6.

J is TRBJ2-1 and V is TRBV7-2, with 13 positions matching TRBD2. This CDR3 has 16 amino acids. The germline CDR1 and CDR2 sequences are SGHTA and FQGNSA. V gave up 5 bases and J gave up 10 bases; unmatched junction bases: 11. The CDR3 nucleotides read TGTGCCAGCAGCCTACTAGCGGGAGGGCCCGAAGTGGAGCAGTTCTTC. Protein product: CASSLLAGGPEVEQFF.

This clone appeared a few times. The chain couples TRBV28 to TRBJ2-7; D may be TRBD1 or TRBD2 (5 bases each). The CDR3 runs 14 residues. Germline V gene sequence: CDR1 MDHEN, CDR2 SYDVKM. The germline V and J ends were trimmed by 4 bases and 4 bases, with 14 bases remaining between them. The CDR3 here is CASSYGGTAYEQYF. As DNA, the CDR3 is TGTGCCAGCAGTTATGGGGGAACCGCTTACGAGCAGTACTTC.

This clone showed up just a few times. This chain uses TRBV7-6 with TRBJ2-3; D uncertain. The CDR3 spans 13 residues. V was pared by 2 bases and J by 4 bases, with 7 bases between. The germline V gene has CDR1 SGHVS and CDR2 FNYEAQ. CDR3 region: CASSLNVADTQYF. The CDR3, as DNA: TGTGCCAGCAGCTTAAACGTTGCAGATACGCAGTATTTT.

The rearrangement links TRBV11-3 to TRBJ1-1, with D hard to call. The CDR3 extends over 13 amino acids. CDR1 and CDR2 from the germline V gene are SGHNT and YENEEA. Trimming removed 3 bases at V and 1 base at J, with 6 bases between. The CDR3 bases are TGTGCCAGCAGCTTCGAGGAGAACACTGAAGCTTTCTTT. This translates into CASSFEENTEAFF.

This chain uses TRBV7-9 with TRBJ1-4; no reliable D call. Trimming shortened V by 1 base and J by 0 bases, and 9 bases separated the two germline ends. Germline V lookup: CDR1 SEHNR, CDR2 FQNEAQ (reference sequence). The CDR3 spans 16 residues. The chain's CDR3 is CASSLEAGATNEKLFF. The CDR3 coding sequence is TGTGCCAGCAGCTTAGAGGCAGGAGCAACTAATGAAAAACTGTTTTTT.

This sequence joins TRBV7-8 and TRBJ1-2; maybe TRBD1 (6 bases). V lost 5 bases and J 2 bases, leaving 15 bases between the germline ends. CDR3 size: 15 residues. Looked up from germline, CDR1 is SGHVS and CDR2 is FQNEAQ. CDR3 protein: CASSRDGGGNYGYTF. The CDR3 DNA is TGTGCCAGCAGCCGAGATGGAGGGGGGAACTATGGCTACACCTTC.

The chain joins TRBV18 to TRBJ2-5; possibly TRBD2 for D (5 bases). Germline V gene data show CDR1 as KGHSH and CDR2 as LQKENI. The CDR3 extends over 14 amino acids. The V end was cut by 5 bases, the J end by 5 bases, with 15 bases between. In DNA, the CDR3 is TGTGCCAGCTCAACGACGGGATTAGGGGAGACCCAGTACTTC. The encoded protein is CASSTTGLGETQYF.

The genes are TRBV29-1 and TRBJ1-4; the D is unclear. Deletions cut 3 bases from V and 7 bases from J, with 6 bases between. Germline V gene data show CDR1 as SQVTM and CDR2 as ANQGSEA. The CDR3 runs 11 residues. The CDR3 protein is CSVDSREKLFF. The CDR3 DNA reads as TGCAGCGTTGACTCTCGTGAAAAACTGTTTTTT.

The V call is TRBV5-4, the J call TRBJ2-5; no clear D. Germline V gives CDR1 SGHNT, CDR2 YYREEE (reference sequence). CDR3 size: 13 residues. V lost 0 bases to trimming and J lost 2 bases, with 5 bases between them. DNA of the CDR3: TGTGCCAGCAGCTTGGGTCAGCAAGAGACCCAGTACTTC. Its translation: CASSLGQQETQYF.

The gene calls are TRBV7-9 and TRBJ1-1, with a possible D match to TRBD1 (5 bases). The CDR3 totals 14 residues. V was trimmed by 4 bases and J by 4 bases, leaving 13 bases between them. Germline assignment: CDR1 SEHNR and CDR2 FQNEAQ (reference sequence). The CDR3 nucleotides are TGTGCCAGCAGCTATCTTCCAGGGAGCACTGAAGCTTTCTTT. It translates to CASSYLPGSTEAFF.

The J gene is TRBJ1-1, the V gene TRBV6-6; no reliable D call. Germline loops: CDR1 MNHNY, CDR2 SVGAGI (reference sequence). V lost 7 bases and J lost 6, with 15 bases in between. This CDR3 comprises 13 residues. CDR3 sequence: CASTSTDFSEAFF. CDR3 bases: TGTGCCAGCACCTCGACGGATTTCTCTGAAGCTTTCTTT.

This chain links TRBV9 with TRBJ2-5; TRBD2 agrees at 15 bases. Germline CDR1 and CDR2: SGDLS and YYNGEE. CDR3 length: 17 amino acids. J gave up 5 bases and V 3 bases, and 8 bases lay outside the gene matches. DNA of the CDR3: TGTGCCAGCAGCGATTCTCCAGGGACTAGCGGGGGGGAGACCCAGTACTTC. As protein: CASSDSPGTSGGETQYF.

The chain has TRBV28 and TRBJ2-7; D is perhaps TRBD2 (5 bases). Trimming cost V 3 bases and J 0 bases, with 9 bases left between them. Germline V gene data show CDR1 as MDHEN and CDR2 as SYDVKM. The CDR3 covers 14 residues. CDR3 residues: CASSLSGSSYEQYF. DNA of the CDR3: TGTGCCAGCAGTTTGAGCGGCAGCTCCTACGAGCAGTACTTC.

This clone was found once. This rearrangement joins TRBV7-9 to TRBJ1-1, with D hard to call. Trimming cost V 1 base and J 4 bases, with 10 bases left between them. Germline assignment: CDR1 SEHNR and CDR2 FQNEAQ (reference sequence). This CDR3 is 14 amino acids long. Written as DNA, the CDR3 is TGTGCCAGCAGCTTAGAGGCGATAGGCACTGAAGCTTTCTTT. Its protein is CASSLEAIGTEAFF.

This sequence joins TRBV2 and TRBJ1-2; D ambiguous. The length of the CDR3 is 13 residues. CDR1 and CDR2 from the germline V gene are SNHLY and FYNNEI. V lost 8 bases and J lost 4, with 14 bases in between. CDR3 protein: CASSSSWSYGYTF. The CDR3 DNA reads TGTGCCAGCTCCAGTTCCTGGTCCTATGGCTACACCTTC.

The chain employs TRBV11-3 and TRBJ2-1; D remains ambiguous. The CDR3 extends over 13 amino acids. Germline CDR1 SGHNT, CDR2 YENEEA. The V end lost 5 bases, the J end lost 5 bases, and 10 bases lay between the germline ends. The DNA of the CDR3 is TGTGCCAGCAGCCACGAGTTTAACAATGAGCAGTTCTTC. This translates into CASSHEFNNEQFF.

The chain is built from TRBV5-1 and TRBJ2-1, with 7 bases fitting TRBD2. J gave up 9 bases and V 5 bases, and 5 bases lay outside the gene matches. Germline assignment: CDR1 SGHRS and CDR2 YFSETQ. This CDR3 comprises 12 residues. The CDR3 loop is CASRITGGEQFF. CDR3 nucleotides: TGCGCCAGCAGAATCACGGGAGGTGAGCAGTTCTTC.